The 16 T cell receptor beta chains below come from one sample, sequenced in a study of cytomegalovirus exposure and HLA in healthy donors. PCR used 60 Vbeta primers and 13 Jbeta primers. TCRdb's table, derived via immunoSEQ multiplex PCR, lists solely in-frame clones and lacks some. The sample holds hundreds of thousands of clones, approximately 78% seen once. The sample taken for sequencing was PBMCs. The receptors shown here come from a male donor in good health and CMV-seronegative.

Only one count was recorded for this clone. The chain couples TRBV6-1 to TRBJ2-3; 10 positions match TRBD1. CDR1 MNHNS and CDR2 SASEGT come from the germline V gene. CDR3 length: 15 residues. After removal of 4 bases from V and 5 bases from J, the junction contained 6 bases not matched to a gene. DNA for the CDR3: TGTGCCAGCAGTGGGGACAGGGGTGTAATAGATACGCAGTATTTT. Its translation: CASSGDRGVIDTQYF.

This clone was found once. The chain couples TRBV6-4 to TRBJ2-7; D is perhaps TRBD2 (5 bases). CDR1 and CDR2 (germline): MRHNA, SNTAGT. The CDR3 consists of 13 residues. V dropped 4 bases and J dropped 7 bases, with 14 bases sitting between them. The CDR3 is CASSAGLGGEQYF. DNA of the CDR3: TGTGCCAGCAGTGCCGGGCTAGGAGGAGAGCAGTACTTC.

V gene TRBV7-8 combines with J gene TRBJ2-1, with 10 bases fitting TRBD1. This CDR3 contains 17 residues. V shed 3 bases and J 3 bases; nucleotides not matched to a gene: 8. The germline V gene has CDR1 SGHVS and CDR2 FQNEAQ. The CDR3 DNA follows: TGTGCCAGCAGCTTGGGGGGGGACAGGGGCAGCTACAATGAGCAGTTCTTC. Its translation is CASSLGGDRGSYNEQFF.

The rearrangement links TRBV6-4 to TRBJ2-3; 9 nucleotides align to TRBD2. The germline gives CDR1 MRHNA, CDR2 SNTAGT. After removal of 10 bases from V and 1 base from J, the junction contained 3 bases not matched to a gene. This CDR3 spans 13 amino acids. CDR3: CATRTSGTDTQYF. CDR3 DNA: TGTGCCACTAGGACTAGCGGCACAGATACGCAGTATTTT.

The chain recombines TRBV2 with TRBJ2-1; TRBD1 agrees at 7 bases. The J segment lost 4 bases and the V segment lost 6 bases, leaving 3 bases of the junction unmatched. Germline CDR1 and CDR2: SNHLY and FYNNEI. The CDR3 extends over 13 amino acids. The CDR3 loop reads CASRQGEYNEQFF. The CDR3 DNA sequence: TGTGCCAGCAGGCAGGGGGAATACAATGAGCAGTTCTTC. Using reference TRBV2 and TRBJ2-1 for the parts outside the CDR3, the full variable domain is EPEVTQTPSHQVTQMGQEVILRCVPISNHLYFYWYRQILGQKVEFLVSFYNNEISEKSEIFDDQFSVERPDGSNFTLKIRSTKLEDSAMYFCASRQGEYNEQFFGPGTRLTVL.

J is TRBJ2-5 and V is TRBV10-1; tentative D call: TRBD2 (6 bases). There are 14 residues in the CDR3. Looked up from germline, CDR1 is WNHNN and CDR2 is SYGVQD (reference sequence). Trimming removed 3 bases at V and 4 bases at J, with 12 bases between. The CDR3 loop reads CASSDGRYGETQYF. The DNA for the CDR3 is TGCGCCAGCAGTGACGGGAGATACGGAGAGACCCAGTACTTC.

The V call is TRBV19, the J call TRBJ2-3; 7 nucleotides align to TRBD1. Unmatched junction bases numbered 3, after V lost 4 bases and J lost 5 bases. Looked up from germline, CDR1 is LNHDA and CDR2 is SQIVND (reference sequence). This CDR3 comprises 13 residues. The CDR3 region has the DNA TGTGCCAGTAGTACGGACAGGCGAGATACGCAGTATTTT. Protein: CASSTDRRDTQYF.

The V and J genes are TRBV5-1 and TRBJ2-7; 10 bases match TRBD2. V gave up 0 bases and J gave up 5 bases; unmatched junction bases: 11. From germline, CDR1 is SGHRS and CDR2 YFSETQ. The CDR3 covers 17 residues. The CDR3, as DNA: TGCGCCAGCAGCTTGGCTCTAGCGGGGGTCCTCATCAACGAGCAGTACTTC. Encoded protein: CASSLALAGVLINEQYF.

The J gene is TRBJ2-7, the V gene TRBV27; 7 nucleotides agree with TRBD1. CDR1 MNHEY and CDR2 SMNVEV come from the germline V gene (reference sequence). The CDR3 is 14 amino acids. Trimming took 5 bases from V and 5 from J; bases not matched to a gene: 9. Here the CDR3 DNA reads TGTGCCAGCAGTCCGCGACAGGGTACGGACGAGCAGTACTTC. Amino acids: CASSPRQGTDEQYF.

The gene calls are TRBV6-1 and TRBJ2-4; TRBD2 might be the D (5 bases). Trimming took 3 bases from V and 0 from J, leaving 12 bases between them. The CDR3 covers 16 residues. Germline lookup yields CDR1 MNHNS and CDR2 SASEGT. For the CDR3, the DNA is TGTGCCAGCAGTGACACGGGAAACCTAGCCAAAAACATTCAGTACTTC. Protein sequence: CASSDTGNLAKNIQYF.

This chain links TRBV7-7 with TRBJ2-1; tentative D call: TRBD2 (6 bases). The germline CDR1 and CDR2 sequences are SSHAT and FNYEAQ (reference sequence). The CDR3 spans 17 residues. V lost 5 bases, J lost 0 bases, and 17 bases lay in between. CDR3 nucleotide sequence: TGTGCCAGCAGCCCCAGCCCCCAGCGGGCCTCCTACAATGAGCAGTTCTTC. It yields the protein CASSPSPQRASYNEQFF.

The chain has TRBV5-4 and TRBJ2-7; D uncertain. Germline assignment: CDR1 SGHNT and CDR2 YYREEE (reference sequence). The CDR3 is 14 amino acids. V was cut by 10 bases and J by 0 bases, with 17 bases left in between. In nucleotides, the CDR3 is TGTGCCGGTAGTGACACCACGAGCTCCTACGAGCAGTACTTC. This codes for CAGSDTTSSYEQYF. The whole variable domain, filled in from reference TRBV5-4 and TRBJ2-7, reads ETGVTQSPTHLIKTRGQQVTLRCSSQSGHNTVSWYQQALGQGPQFIFQYYREEENGRGNFPPRFSGLQFPNYSSELNVNALELDDSALYLCAGSDTTSSYEQYFGPGTRLTVT.

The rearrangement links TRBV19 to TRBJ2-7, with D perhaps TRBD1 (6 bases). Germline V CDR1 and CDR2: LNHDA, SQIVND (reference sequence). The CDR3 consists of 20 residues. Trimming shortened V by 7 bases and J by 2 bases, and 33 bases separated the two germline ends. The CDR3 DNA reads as TGTGCCAGTAAAAGTACAGTTGGCAGGGGCGGAGGAAGAGGCCCCTACGAGCAGTACTTC. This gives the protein CASKSTVGRGGGRGPYEQYF.

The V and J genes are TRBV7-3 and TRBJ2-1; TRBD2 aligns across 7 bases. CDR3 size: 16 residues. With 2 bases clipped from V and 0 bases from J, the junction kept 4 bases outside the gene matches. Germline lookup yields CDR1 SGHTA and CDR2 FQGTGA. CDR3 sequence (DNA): TGTGCCAGCAGCTTAGAGGGCGGGAGCTCCTACAATGAGCAGTTCTTC. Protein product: CASSLEGGSSYNEQFF. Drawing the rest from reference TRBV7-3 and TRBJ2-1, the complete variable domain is GAGVSQTPSNKVTEKGKYVELRCDPISGHTALYWYRQSLGQGPEFLIYFQGTGAADDSGLPNDRFFAVRPEGSVSTLKIQRTERGDSAVYLCASSLEGGSSYNEQFFGPGTRLTVL.

CDR3 coding DNA: TGTGCCAGCAGTTTGGATCCAGGTCCCCCCTACGAGCAGTACTTC. The encoded protein is CASSLDPGPPYEQYF. This sequence joins TRBV28 and TRBJ2-7; D is undetermined. Germline assignment: CDR1 MDHEN and CDR2 SYDVKM. The V gene lost 3 bases and the J gene lost 2 bases, with 14 bases spanning the gap. CDR3 length equals 15 residues.

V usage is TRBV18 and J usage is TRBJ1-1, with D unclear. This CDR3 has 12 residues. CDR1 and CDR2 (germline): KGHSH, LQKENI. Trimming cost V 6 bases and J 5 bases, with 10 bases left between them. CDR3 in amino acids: CASSAEGTEAFF. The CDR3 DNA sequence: TGTGCCAGCTCCGCCGAGGGAACTGAAGCTTTCTTT.